The clone carrying this TCR beta chain is a singleton in its sample. The antigen remains undetermined. TCRdb re-analysed the reads in MiXCR, keeping a single row per CDR3 protein. The sample consists of about 100,000 distinct CDR3 sequences, roughly 29% of them appearing once. The record originates from a study of T cell repertoires in cytomegalovirus infection. Study-level background: The study used recently identified HLA-C-restricted and well-studied HLA-B-restricted CMV epitopes. Signatures in public TCR beta sequences pointed to both CMV infection and matching HLA type.

Trimming took 6 bases from V and 1 from J, leaving 10 bases between them. CDR3 length: 15 amino acids. Germline V lookup: CDR1 MNHEY, CDR2 SVGAGI. The source of this sequence is a human donor in good health (CMV status not recorded). Some clones in this sample may be carry-over from other donors' samples. The sequencing used CD8+ T cells from cultured PBMCs, collected from culture after CMV antigen stimulation. This rearrangement joins TRBV6-5 to TRBJ2-6; D unresolved. This chain's CDR3 is CASSIRPSGANVLTF. The CDR3, as DNA: TGTGCCAGCAGCATCAGACCGTCTGGGGCCAACGTCCTGACTTTC.